This entry describes one T cell receptor (beta chain). The assay was immunoSEQ multiplex PCR, and TCRdb's table has in-frame clones only and misses some. The sample consists of about 270,000 clones, about 88% of them appearing once. This sample was taken from a study of blood T cell repertoires in COVID-19. At the level of the study: Collection of acute and convalescent COVID-19 samples took place in the United States, Italy and Spain. T cells, B-cell-depleted T cells, or PBMCs supplied cDNA or gDNA.

Across about two dozen US areas, participants ranged in age from 18 to 89 years. Participants reported their clinical history, and cohort assignment relied on those reports. This TCR came from a woman aged 55-70 years in a cohort exposed to, infected with or recovered from COVID-19 (not recorded which). What was sequenced was PBMCs or T cells enriched from blood (not recorded which).

CDR3 nucleotide sequence: TGTGCCAGCAGCGCTTCAAACCGACAGGGTAATCAGCCCCAGCATTTT. Encoded protein: CASSASNRQGNQPQHF. The chain joins TRBV7-3 to TRBJ1-5, with TRBD1 identical over 7 bases. CDR1 is SGHTA and CDR2 is FQGTGA in the germline V gene. Trimming took 5 bases from V and 4 from J; bases not matched to a gene: 11. This CDR3 contains 16 residues. The entire variable domain, with the rest obtained from reference TRBV7-3 and TRBJ1-5, is as follows: GAGVSQTPSNKVTEKGKYVELRCDPISGHTALYWYRQSLGQGPEFLIYFQGTGAADDSGLPNDRFFAVRPEGSVSTLKIQRTERGDSAVYLCASSASNRQGNQPQHFGDGTRLSIL.